These T cell receptor beta chains were read from a single sample in a study of blood T cell repertoires in COVID-19. Measured with immunoSEQ multiplex PCR; TCRdb has only the in-frame clones, and not every one. Here the sample spans roughly 300,000 clones, 75% to 90% being singletons. Material: PBMCs or T cells enriched from blood (not recorded which). These receptor sequences come from a woman aged 45-59 years who had recovered from COVID-19. Each CDR3 is given with its conserved first and last residue. D genes are given only for firm matches. A row's size may be missing; if present it is once, few, many or a size class.

v_gene,abundance,d_gene,j_gene,CDR3nt,CDR3aa
TRBV30,once,NA,TRBJ1-1,TGTGCCTGGAGTAGGGGGTACATGAACACTGAAGCTTTCTTT,CAWSRGYMNTEAFF
TRBV29-1,NA,NA,TRBJ2-7,TGCAGCGTTGTACGGGGGAGTCGTGGCGAGCAGTACTTC,CSVVRGSRGEQYF
TRBV6-5,NA,NA,TRBJ2-7,TGTGCCAGCAGTCCTGAGGGATACGAGCAGTACTTC,CASSPEGYEQYF
TRBV3-1/TRBV3-2,NA,NA,TRBJ2-7,TGTGCCAGCAGCCAAGGCGGGAACGAGCAGTACTTC,CASSQGGNEQYF
TRBV28,NA,NA,TRBJ1-2,TGTGCCAGCAGCTCTTATGGCAGTCCCACACACTATGGCTACACCTTC,CASSSYGSPTHYGYTF
TRBV28,many,NA,TRBJ1-6,TGTGCCAGCAGTTTAGCGGGGGCTAGTAATTCACCCCTCCACTTT,CASSLAGASNSPLHF
TRBV7-2,NA,TRBD1,TRBJ2-4,TGTGCCAGCAGCCTAGGACAGGGGGGAAACATTCAGTACTTC,CASSLGQGGNIQYF
TRBV5-4,NA,TRBD1,TRBJ2-3,TGTGCCAGCTCGAACAGGGGGCCAGATACGCAGTATTTT,CASSNRGPDTQYF
TRBV4-1,medium-sized,NA,TRBJ2-1,TGCGCCAGCAGCCCCCGGGGGCTAGCGGTCTACTACAATGAGCAGTTCTTC,CASSPRGLAVYYNEQFF
TRBV5-1,NA,TRBD1,TRBJ2-6,TGCGCCAGCAGCTTGGAGGACAGGGGGCTTTTTGGGGCCAACGTCCTGACTTTC,CASSLEDRGLFGANVLTF
TRBV27,NA,TRBD1,TRBJ1-5,TGTGCCAGCAGGAGAGGGGGCCACAATCAGCCCCAGCATTTT,CASRRGGHNQPQHF
TRBV6-5,once,NA,TRBJ1-2,TGTGCCAGCAGGGATGGACAATTTGGCTACACCTTC,CASRDGQFGYTF